The present entry profiles one TCR beta chain with its context. Per the study methods: Estimated nucleated cell counts came from reference gene primer amplification. Clones were sequenced by immunoSEQ multiplex PCR, and TCRdb holds only the in-frame ones, with some missing. D and trimming come from the DNA, and the V and J calls and clone size come from that table. This table holds over 85,000 clones, about nine tenths found once. Trimming took 2 bases from V and 6 from J; bases not matched to a gene: 12. Germline CDR1 and CDR2: LNHNV and YYDKDF (reference sequence). The CDR3 contains 18 residues. This sample was taken from a study of blood T cell repertoires in COVID-19. About the research overall: The study drew acute and convalescent COVID-19 samples from the United States, Italy and Spain. PBMCs, B-cell-depleted T cells, or T cells provided the cDNA or gDNA that made up the material.

Source material: peripheral blood. This TCR was sampled from a male donor with acute or convalescent COVID-19. V gene TRBV15 combines with J gene TRBJ1-5; 11 bases are a match to TRBD1. The CDR3 here is CATSRLPGQGDLGQPQHF. The CDR3 DNA reads TGTGCCACCAGCAGACTCCCGGGACAGGGGGACCTTGGTCAGCCCCAGCATTTT.